This record concerns one T cell receptor beta chain sequence. This sample was included in a study of T-cell reconstitution after alpha-beta-depleted transplantation in children. Germline values: CDR1 LGHNA, CDR2 YNFKEQ. Trimming cost V 0 bases and J 2 bases; bases outside gene matches: 7. The CDR3 is made up of 18 amino acids. The authors prepared the TCRbeta library with unique molecular identifiers. TCRdb reprocessed the PCR reads with MiXCR, giving one entry per CDR3 protein. Of a few hundred thousand distinct CDR3 sequences listed, around 21% are singletons. The TCR originated in a human donor who donated a stem cell graft to a child with acute myeloid leukemia. The sample was PBMCs from the stem cell graft donor, taken from the stem cell graft. The chain is built from TRBV4-2 and TRBJ2-3; TRBD2 aligns across 11 bases. For the CDR3, the DNA is TGTGCCAGCAGCCAAGATTCCCCTAGCGGGGGGTTCACAGATACGCAGTATTTT. Its protein is CASSQDSPSGGFTDTQYF.